This T cell receptor beta chain comes out of a study of T cell changes during pregnancy in multiple sclerosis. Here immunoSEQ multiplex PCR was the method, and the copy in TCRdb shows in-frame clones only, minus some. The sample has some 70,000 clones, approximately 92% seen once. The sequence was collected from a female donor with multiple sclerosis, enrolled in a pregnancy study. The sample here was peripheral blood, taken in the first trimester of pregnancy.

In nucleotides, the CDR3 is TGTGCCAGCAGCTTAGTGCCTAGCGGGAGTGGCGAGCAGTACTTC. This gives the protein CASSLVPSGSGEQYF. The J gene is TRBJ2-7, the V gene TRBV7-2; TRBD2 matches at 10 bases. This CDR3 comprises 15 residues. The V gene end was trimmed by 1 base and the J gene end by 6 bases; junction bases not matched to a gene: 6. Germline loops: CDR1 SGHTA, CDR2 FQGNSA.